A selection of T cell receptor beta chains follows, all from one sample in a study of shared clonotypes between healthy human individuals. Assay: immunoSEQ multiplex PCR; the TCRdb copy retains only in-frame clones and omits some. In the table there are about 980,000 clones, approximately 80% of which are singletons. Sample: memory CD4+ T cells sorted from blood. Every receptor here comes from a man younger than 30 in good health. The CDR3 runs from the conserved cysteine through the conserved F or W. Each record gives: J gene, D gene, V gene, CDR3 length, clone size, CDR3 DNA, CDR3 protein. A D gene is named only where the DNA matches it firmly. Clone size is stated in some rows and not others, as once, few, many or a class when expanded.

TRBJ2-1 TRBD1 TRBV5-1 16 - TGCGCCAGCAGCAGAGACGGGACAGGCGGAGGAAAGGAGCAGTTCTTC CASSRDGTGGGKEQFF
TRBJ2-7 - TRBV10-3 16 - TGTGCCATCAGTGAGAAGGCCAGCTTCAGCTCCTACGAGCAGTACTTC CAISEKASFSSYEQYF
TRBJ2-5 - TRBV9 15 once TGTGCCAGCAGCCCAAGCGAGGGATACCAAGAGACCCAGTACTTC CASSPSEGYQETQYF
TRBJ2-3 - TRBV14 16 few TGTGCCAGCAGCCATGTAGGAGGGCAGGGCACAGATACGCAGTATTTT CASSHVGGQGTDTQYF
TRBJ1-5 - TRBV6-5 13 few TGTGCCAGCAGTCCCAGAGAGAATCAGCCCCAGCATTTT CASSPRENQPQHF
TRBJ2-5 TRBD2 TRBV7-2 16 - TGTGCCAGCAGCCTCCCCGGACTAGCGGGAGGGGAGACCCAGTACTTC CASSLPGLAGGETQYF
TRBJ1-6 TRBD1 TRBV28 15 - TGTGCCAGCAGTCCCCGGGACAGGGATGGATCACCCCTCCACTTT CASSPRDRDGSPLHF
TRBJ1-2 - TRBV27 15 once TGTGCCACCTCACCAACCAGAAGGTTTAACTATGGCTACACCTTC CATSPTRRFNYGYTF
TRBJ1-1 - TRBV30 13 - TGTGCCTGGGAACCCGGAGCGAACACTGAAGCTTTCTTT CAWEPGANTEAFF
TRBJ1-1 - TRBV5-6 14 - TGTGCCAGCAGCTTGGTTCGGGGGGGCACTGAAGCTTTCTTT CASSLVRGGTEAFF
TRBJ2-1 TRBD2 TRBV6-5 15 once TGTGCCAGCAGACGCTCGAGCGGGAGTTTCGATGAGCAGTTCTTC CASRRSSGSFDEQFF
TRBJ1-3 - TRBV9 17 - TGTGCCAGCAGCGTAGGAGAAGGGGCACTTGGGGGAAACACCATATATTTT CASSVGEGALGGNTIYF
TRBJ2-2 - TRBV18 13 - TGTGCCAGCTCACTGACAGCCACCGGGGAGCTGTTTTTT CASSLTATGELFF
TRBJ2-7 - TRBV5-4 14 - TGTGCCAGCAGCCCGACCGGAGACTCCTACGAGCAGTACTTC CASSPTGDSYEQYF
TRBJ2-2 - TRBV5-1 17 - TGCGCCAGCAGCCTAAGACAGACTACTACGAACACCGGGGAGCTGTTTTTT CASSLRQTTTNTGELFF
TRBJ1-2 TRBD1 TRBV5-1 12 - TGCGCCAGCAGCCGGGACAGGGCCGGCTACACCTTC CASSRDRAGYTF
TRBJ2-5 - TRBV4-1 15 once TGCGCCAGCAGCCAAGCAGAGCTGATCCAAGAGACCCAGTACTTC CASSQAELIQETQYF
TRBJ2-3 TRBD2 TRBV4-1 17 - TGCGCCAGCAGCCCAAAAACTAGCGGGAGTTTCGGAGATACGCAGTATTTT CASSPKTSGSFGDTQYF
TRBJ2-5 TRBD2 TRBV2 15 - TGTGCCAGCAGTGAATCTAGCGGGAGATCCGAGACCCAGTACTTC CASSESSGRSETQYF
TRBJ2-3 - TRBV7-6 13 - TGTGCCAGCAGCCAAAGGCGCTTAGATACGCAGTATTTT CASSQRRLDTQYF
TRBJ1-6 - TRBV7-8 14 few TGTGCCAGCAGCTTAATGTGGGGGAATTCACCCCTCCACTTT CASSLMWGNSPLHF
TRBJ1-1 TRBD1 TRBV19 13 many TGTGCCAGTAGTATAGGGACAGGGTTGGAAGCTTTCTTT CASSIGTGLEAFF
TRBJ2-2 TRBD1 TRBV10-3 15 - TGTGCCACATCTACAGGGGACGCGAACACCGGGGAGCTGTTTTTT CATSTGDANTGELFF
TRBJ1-2 TRBD1 TRBV10-3 14 once TGTGCCATCAGTGCGACAGGGCAACACTATGGCTACACCTTC CAISATGQHYGYTF
TRBJ2-3 - TRBV30 11 - TGTGCCTGGAGCGGCACAGATACGCAGTATTTT CAWSGTDTQYF
TRBJ2-1 TRBD2 TRBV6-5 14 - TGTGCCAGCAGTCCGGGACTAGCGGGAGTCGAGCAGTTCTTC CASSPGLAGVEQFF
TRBJ1-2 - TRBV5-1 14 - TGCGCCAGCAGCCCCGGACAGTCTGCTTATGGCTACACCTTC CASSPGQSAYGYTF
TRBJ2-5 - TRBV7-2 14 few TGTGCCAGCAGCTTAGATGGCAAGGCAGAGACCCAGTACTTC CASSLDGKAETQYF
TRBJ2-4 - TRBV5-6 17 - TGTGCCAGCAGCTTAAGTGAAGGAGGTTGGTCCAAAAACATTCAGTACTTC CASSLSEGGWSKNIQYF
TRBJ1-5 TRBD1 TRBV5-1 15 once TGCGCCAGCAGCCCAGGGGGGTCCAGCAATCAGCCCCAGCATTTT CASSPGGSSNQPQHF
TRBJ2-7 - TRBV7-9 14 - TGTGCCAGCAGCGATCGGGACCTCGCCCACGAGCAGTACTTC CASSDRDLAHEQYF
TRBJ2-3 - TRBV10-3 12 - TGTGCCATCAGTGAGGGGGGGGATACGCAGTATTTT CAISEGGDTQYF
TRBJ1-3 - TRBV6-5 11 few TGTGCCAGCAGAAATGGAAACACCATATATTTT CASRNGNTIYF
TRBJ2-7 - TRBV6-1 14 - TGTGCCAGCAGATTGGACGGAGTCCTTTACGAGCAGTACTTC CASRLDGVLYEQYF
TRBJ2-3 - TRBV28 14 - TGTGCCAGCAGTTTGGCGGGCGGCACAGATACGCAGTATTTT CASSLAGGTDTQYF
TRBJ2-7 - TRBV30 12 - TGTGCCTGGGTACAGGTTGCAGGCGAGCAGTACTTC CAWVQVAGEQYF
TRBJ2-7 TRBD1 TRBV7-9 15 - TGTGCCAGCAGCGAAAGCCAGGGGGTACCTTGGGAGCAGTACTTC CASSESQGVPWEQYF
TRBJ2-5 - TRBV7-3 15 - TGTGCCAGCAGCTTAACGTTTGGCAGACAAGAGACCCAGTACTTC CASSLTFGRQETQYF
TRBJ1-1 - TRBV30 13 few TGTGCCTGGGCCAGGGGTTGGGGGACTGAAGCTTTCTTT CAWARGWGTEAFF
TRBJ2-7 - TRBV2 12 - TGTGCCAGCAGTGAAGTCGGCTACGAGCAGTACTTC CASSEVGYEQYF
TRBJ1-5 - TRBV2 13 - TGTGCCAGCAGGGAGGGGAGAAATCAGCCCCAGCATTTT CASREGRNQPQHF
TRBJ2-3 - TRBV9 14 few TGTGCCAGCAGCGTAGCAGGGGTGGGCGATACGCAGTATTTT CASSVAGVGDTQYF
TRBJ2-7 - TRBV7-9 15 - TGTGCCAGCAGCTTACCGCGAGGAAGCTCCTACGAGCAGTACTTC CASSLPRGSSYEQYF
TRBJ2-7 - TRBV9 15 - TGTGCCAGCAGCGTGGATATAGGTGTTGGGTACGAGCAGTACTTC CASSVDIGVGYEQYF
TRBJ2-5 TRBD2 TRBV7-7 15 - TGTGCTAGCAGCTTCACTAGCGACCTGAGGGAGACCCAGTACTTC CASSFTSDLRETQYF
TRBJ2-7 - TRBV2 13 - TGTGCCAGCATGCAGGACTTTGCCTACGAGCAGTACTTC CASMQDFAYEQYF
TRBJ1-1 TRBD1 TRBV30 12 few TGTGCCGGGGACAGGGTGAACACTGAAGCTTTCTTT CAGDRVNTEAFF
TRBJ1-2 - TRBV28 13 - TGTGCCAGCAGCTCGGACAGTCTCTATGGCTACACCTTC CASSSDSLYGYTF
TRBJ2-3 - TRBV7-2 15 - TGTGCCAGCAGCTTAGCAGAGGTCCCAGCGGATACGCAGTATTTT CASSLAEVPADTQYF
TRBJ1-1 - TRBV29-1 12 - TGCAGCGTCGGACACTTGAACACTGAAGCTTTCTTT CSVGHLNTEAFF
TRBJ2-7 TRBD2 TRBV7-2 17 - TGTGCCAGCAGCTCCCGAAGCGGTAGCGGGAGCTCCTACGAGCAGTACTTC CASSSRSGSGSSYEQYF
TRBJ1-5 - TRBV6-1 14 few TGTGCCAGCAGTGGTCAGTGGCAGAATCAGCCCCAGCATTTT CASSGQWQNQPQHF
TRBJ2-1 TRBD2 TRBV11-2 16 - TGTGCCAGCAGCCTCCCAGGACTAGCGGGAGTCAATGAGCAGTTCTTC CASSLPGLAGVNEQFF
TRBJ1-2 - TRBV29-1 12 few TGCAGCGTCGACGACAGGAACTATGGCTACACCTTC CSVDDRNYGYTF
TRBJ1-4 TRBD1 TRBV30 14 - TGTGCCTGGAGCGACGGGACAGCGGATGAAAAACTGTTTTTT CAWSDGTADEKLFF